These 5 T cell receptor beta chains share one sample of origin, sequenced in a study of blood T cell repertoires in COVID-19. Assay used: immunoSEQ multiplex PCR; TCRdb lists only in-frame clones, some missing. Of 80,000 to 100,000 clones listed, about 78% are singletons. Source material: peripheral blood. The receptors here all came from a human donor in a cohort sampled during active COVID-19.

V gene TRBV7-9 combines with J gene TRBJ1-4; D gene uncertain. CDR3 length: 14 amino acids. Germline CDR1 SEHNR, CDR2 FQNEAQ (reference sequence). The V end was cut by 1 base, the J end by 7 bases, with 10 bases between. CDR3 in DNA: TGTGCCAGCAGCTTAGACAGTGGACTTGAAAAACTGTTTTTT. It codes for CASSLDSGLEKLFF.

V and J are TRBV28 and TRBJ1-4, with 7 bases aligning to TRBD1. The CDR3 has 14 residues. CDR1 and CDR2 from the germline V gene are MDHEN and SYDVKM. Germline trimming cut 6 bases from V and 6 bases from J; bases unmatched to any gene: 7. The CDR3 is CASRGQRGDEKLFF. Written as DNA, the CDR3 is TGTGCCAGCAGGGGACAGCGCGGTGATGAAAAACTGTTTTTT.

CDR3 DNA sequence: TGTGCCAGCAGTTACGGTTCAGCAGGCCTTAATGAAAAACTGTTTTTT. As protein: CASSYGSAGLNEKLFF. The rearrangement links TRBV6-5 to TRBJ1-4; D is undetermined. V was trimmed by 2 bases and J by 4 bases, leaving 14 bases between them. Germline V gene data show CDR1 as MNHEY and CDR2 as SVGAGI. This CDR3 has 16 residues.

V usage is TRBV7-9 and J usage is TRBJ2-1; D possibly corresponds to TRBD1 (6 bases). CDR1 and CDR2 from the germline V gene are SEHNR and FQNEAQ (reference sequence). The CDR3 runs to 14 residues. The ends were cut back, 4 bases at V and 4 bases at J, with 11 bases in the middle. The DNA of the CDR3 is TGTGCCAGCAGCTATCCGGGACAATACAATGAGCAGTTCTTC. This sequence encodes CASSYPGQYNEQFF.

This chain joins TRBV7-2 and TRBJ2-7; D is unclear. Between the trimmed V and J ends, which lost 5 bases and 5 bases, there was a span of 7 bases. Germline-derived CDR1 and CDR2 are SGHTA and FQGNSA. The CDR3 consists of 11 residues. The CDR3, as DNA: TGTGCCAGCAGCCACCGGGACGAGCAGTACTTC. Its translation is CASSHRDEQYF. Full variable domain (remainder filled in from reference TRBV7-2 and TRBJ2-7): GAGVSQSPSNKVTEKGKDVELRCDPISGHTALYWYRQSLGQGLEFLIYFQGNSAPDKSGLPSDRFSAERTGGSVSTLTIQRTQQEDSAVYLCASSHRDEQYFGPGTRLTVT.